The 10 T cell receptor beta chains below were found in one sample sequenced in a study of T cell repertoires in cytomegalovirus infection. TCRdb reanalysed the reads using MiXCR and keeps one entry per CDR3 protein. The sample records fewer than 300,000 distinct CDR3 sequences, under 30% being singletons. Sequencing was done on a sample of PBMCs. These TCRs come from a human donor in good health (CMV status not recorded). Some clones in this sample may be carry-over from other donors' samples.

This clonotype was observed a few times. This chain uses TRBV6-2 or TRBV6-3 with TRBJ2-3; D possibly uses TRBD1 or TRBD2 (5 bases each). The CDR3 length is 16 residues. The V end was cut by 5 bases, the J end by 6 bases, with 21 bases between. Germline V lookup: CDR1 MNHEY, CDR2 SVGEGT. The CDR3 coding sequence is TGTGCCAGCAGTCGTCGATTTGGGGGAGACTTTGATACGCAGTATTTT. It translates to CASSRRFGGDFDTQYF.

The genes are TRBV7-9 and TRBJ2-1, with D unresolved. CDR3 length equals 12 residues. Germline-derived CDR1 and CDR2 are SEHNR and FQNEAQ (reference sequence). The ends were cut back, 0 bases at V and 15 bases at J, with 12 bases in the middle. The CDR3 loop reads CASSLAVYRPFF. CDR3 sequence (DNA): TGTGCCAGCAGCTTAGCGGTCTATAGGCCGTTCTTC.

This clonotype was counted ten times or more. This rearrangement joins TRBV7-2 to TRBJ2-3; no clear D. Trimming removed 4 bases at V and 2 bases at J, with 4 bases between. The CDR3 loop spans 12 amino acids. The germline CDR1 and CDR2 sequences are SGHTA and FQGNSA. DNA for the CDR3: TGTGCCAGCAGCTCTTACACAGATACGCAGTATTTT. Protein: CASSSYTDTQYF.

The chain carries TRBV7-2 and TRBJ2-3; 14 bases fit TRBD2. CDR3 length equals 18 residues. The ends lost 5 bases at V and 3 bases at J; junction bases unmatched: 10. CDR1 is SGHTA and CDR2 is FQGNSA in the germline V gene. The CDR3 nucleotides read TGTGCCAGCAGCCCAAGGACTAGCGGGAGGTTTCTGACAGATACGCAGTATTTT. Protein sequence: CASSPRTSGRFLTDTQYF.

The chain links TRBV9 to TRBJ1-1; TRBD1 might be the D (5 bases). Between the trimmed V and J ends, which lost 0 bases and 4 bases, there was a span of 10 bases. This CDR3 contains 14 residues. CDR1 and CDR2 from the germline V gene are SGDLS and YYNGEE. The CDR3 loop is CASSVGGQFTEAFF. CDR3 sequence (DNA): TGTGCCAGCAGCGTAGGGGGCCAGTTCACTGAAGCTTTCTTT.

The chain combines TRBV15 with TRBJ2-2; D is perhaps TRBD1 (6 bases). The CDR3 runs 17 residues. Trimming shortened V by 2 bases and J by 1 base, and 14 bases separated the two germline ends. Per the germline V gene, CDR1 is LNHNV and CDR2 is YYDKDF (reference sequence). The DNA of the CDR3 is TGTGCCACCAGCAGACTTCTGGACAGTGAGAACACCGGGGAGCTGTTTTTT. This encodes CATSRLLDSENTGELFF.

This clonotype was picked up a small number of times. This sequence joins TRBV28 and TRBJ1-5; TRBD1 matches 7 bases. Trimming removed 10 bases from V and 6 bases from J; junction bases left unmatched: 15. Germline assignment: CDR1 MDHEN and CDR2 SYDVKM. The CDR3 has 15 residues. CDR3 DNA: TGTGCCACCATAAGGGGGCAGGTCGGCGGTCAGCCCCAGCATTTT. It translates to CATIRGQVGGQPQHF.

This clonotype was recorded a few times. The chain joins TRBV6-1 to TRBJ2-7; a weak D match, TRBD2 (6 bases). In germline, CDR1 is MNHNS, CDR2 SASEGT. The CDR3 runs to 14 residues. V was pared by 6 bases and J by 4 bases, with 16 bases between. Written as DNA, the CDR3 is TGTGCCAGCAGCTGGGGCGGGACTCCATACGAGCAGTACGTC. Protein product: CASSWGGTPYEQYV.

This clonotype was recorded a few times. The V call is TRBV10-3, the J call TRBJ2-5; 7 bases map to TRBD1. The V gene end was trimmed by 0 bases and the J gene end by 2 bases; junction bases not matched to a gene: 3. The length of the CDR3 is 15 residues. Germline lookup yields CDR1 ENHRY and CDR2 SYGVKD. CDR3: CAISESWGQQETQYF. CDR3 bases: TGTGCCATCAGTGAGTCGTGGGGACAGCAAGAGACCCAGTACTTC.

This clonotype was detected many times. CDR3 in DNA: TGTGCCAGCAGTTTTGGTGGGAGGGCCAACGAGCAGTACTTC. Its protein is CASSFGGRANEQYF. The chain is built from TRBV28 and TRBJ2-7, with TRBD2 matching 7 bases. The CDR3 is 14 residues long. V trimming: 3 bases; J trimming: 5 bases; junction bases outside the gene matches: 7. The V gene's germline CDR1 is MDHEN and CDR2 SYDVKM.